The 7 T cell receptor beta chains given below trace back to one sample, sequenced in a study of T-cell memory formation after mild COVID-19. Using its own MiXCR run on the 5' RACE reads, TCRdb lists one record per CDR3 protein. Of around 320,000 distinct CDR3 sequences in the sample, under 30% were seen once. The sample taken for sequencing was PBMCs or a T cell subset sorted from them (not recorded which). These receptors all come from an adult woman who had mild COVID-19 (a few samples of this study predate the infection). Cell type and time point are not known.

The chain combines TRBV9 with TRBJ1-1; D possibly corresponds to TRBD1 (5 bases). Germline V gives CDR1 SGDLS, CDR2 YYNGEE. V lost 4 bases to trimming and J lost 6 bases, with 22 bases between them. The CDR3 totals 16 residues. The CDR3 nucleotides read TGTGCCAGCAGCCCCGAGACGCAGGGCTGGGTGGCTGAAGCTTTCTTT. Translating it yields CASSPETQGWVAEAFF.

V is TRBV20-1 and J is TRBJ2-7, with D perhaps matching TRBD2 (5 bases). This CDR3 is built from 15 residues. Germline V gene lookup returns CDR1 DFQATT and CDR2 SNEGSKA (reference sequence). V dropped 0 bases and J dropped 2 bases, with 14 bases sitting between them. CDR3 amino acids: CSARDPASRAYEQYF. The CDR3 DNA sequence: TGCAGTGCTAGAGATCCGGCTAGCCGAGCCTACGAGCAGTACTTC.

The V and J genes are TRBV6-6 and TRBJ1-1, with 7 positions matching TRBD1. CDR1 is MNHNY, CDR2 SVGAGI, per germline (reference sequence). The V segment lost 5 bases and the J segment 4 bases; nucleotides outside the gene matches: 10. This CDR3 spans 15 amino acids. Written as DNA, the CDR3 is TGTGCCAGCAGTACCCGACAGGGCAGTGGCACTGAAGCTTTCTTT. Protein sequence: CASSTRQGSGTEAFF.

The V gene is TRBV27, the J gene TRBJ1-4; TRBD1 agrees at 7 bases. V shed 2 bases, J shed 7 bases, and the junction held 7 bases outside the gene matches. CDR3 length equals 15 residues. Per germline, CDR1 MNHEY and CDR2 SMNVEV (reference sequence). The CDR3 DNA reads as TGTGCCAGCAGTTTAAGGACAGGTTTTCCTGAAAAACTGTTTTTT. Translation: CASSLRTGFPEKLFF.

This clonotype turned up a few times. This chain connects TRBV5-1 to TRBJ1-4; 7 bases agree with TRBD1. Germline CDR1 reads SGHRS; CDR2 reads YFSETQ. The CDR3 has 17 residues. The J segment lost 0 bases and the V segment lost 3 bases, leaving 8 bases of the junction unmatched. The CDR3: CASSYHGQDATNEKLFF. The CDR3 DNA follows: TGCGCCAGCAGCTACCATGGACAGGATGCAACTAATGAAAAACTGTTTTTT.

CDR3 region: CASSLGTGVYGYTF. The CDR3, as DNA: TGTGCCAGCAGTTTGGGGACAGGGGTCTATGGCTACACCTTC. The V gene is TRBV12-3 or TRBV12-4, the J gene TRBJ1-2; 10 nucleotides align to TRBD1. The V segment lost 3 bases and the J segment 4 bases; nucleotides outside the gene matches: 2. This CDR3 has 14 residues.

This clonotype showed up just a few times. The genes are TRBV5-6 and TRBJ1-1; D is possibly TRBD1 (5 bases). The CDR3 spans 11 residues. The V and J ends lost 3 bases and 7 bases respectively, with 7 bases between them. Germline loops: CDR1 SGHDT, CDR2 YYEEEE. For the CDR3, the DNA is TGTGCCAGCAGCTGGGACGGTGAAGCTTTCTTT. This gives the protein CASSWDGEAFF.